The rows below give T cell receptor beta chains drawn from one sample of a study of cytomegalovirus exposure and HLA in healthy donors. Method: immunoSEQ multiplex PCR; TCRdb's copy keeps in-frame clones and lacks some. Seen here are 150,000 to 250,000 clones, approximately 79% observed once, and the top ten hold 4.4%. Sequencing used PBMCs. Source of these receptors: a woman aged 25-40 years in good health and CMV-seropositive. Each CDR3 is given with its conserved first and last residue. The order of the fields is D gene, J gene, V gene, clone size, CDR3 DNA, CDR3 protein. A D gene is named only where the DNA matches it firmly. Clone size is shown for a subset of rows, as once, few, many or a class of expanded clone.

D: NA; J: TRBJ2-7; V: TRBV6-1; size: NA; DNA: TGTGCCAGCAGTTCGACAGGTTTAAGTGTCTACGAGCAGTACTTC; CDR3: CASSSTGLSVYEQYF
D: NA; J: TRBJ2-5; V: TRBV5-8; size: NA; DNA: TGTGCCAGCAGCTTGGAGGAGTTGGAGACCCAGTACTTC; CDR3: CASSLEELETQYF
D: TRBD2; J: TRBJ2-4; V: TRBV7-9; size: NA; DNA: TGTGCCAGCTCCGGGGGGGCCAAAAACATTCAGTACTTC; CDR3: CASSGGAKNIQYF
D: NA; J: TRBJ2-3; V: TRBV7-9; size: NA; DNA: TGTGCCAGCAGCTTAGGGGGCCTCTACTTTGCCGATACGCAGTATTTT; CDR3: CASSLGGLYFADTQYF
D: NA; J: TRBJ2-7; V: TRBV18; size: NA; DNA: TGTGCCAGCTCACCACTTAACAGGGAAAGGTACTTC; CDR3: CASSPLNRERYF
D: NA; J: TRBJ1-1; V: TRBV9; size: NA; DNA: TGTGCCAGCAGCGCCGGTCCGAACACTGAAGCTTTCTTT; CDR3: CASSAGPNTEAFF
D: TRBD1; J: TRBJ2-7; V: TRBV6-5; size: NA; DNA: TGTGCCAGCACTTCACTCCAGGGGGCGATTGGTGAGCAGTACTTC; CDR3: CASTSLQGAIGEQYF
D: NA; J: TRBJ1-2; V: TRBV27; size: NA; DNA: TGTGCCAGCAGTTCGGCCTCAGGGGCCAACTATGGCTACACCTTC; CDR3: CASSSASGANYGYTF
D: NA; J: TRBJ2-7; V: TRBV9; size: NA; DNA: TGTGCCAGCAGCGTAGGACAGGTGAGCTCCTACGAGCAGTACTTC; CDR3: CASSVGQVSSYEQYF
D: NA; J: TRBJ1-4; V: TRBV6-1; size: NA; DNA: TGTGCCAGCAGTGAGGCTGGACAGACAGAAAAACTGTTTTTT; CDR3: CASSEAGQTEKLFF
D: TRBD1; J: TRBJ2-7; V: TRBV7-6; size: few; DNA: TGTGCCAGCAGTATTGCCTACAGGGGTTACGAGCAGTACTTC; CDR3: CASSIAYRGYEQYF
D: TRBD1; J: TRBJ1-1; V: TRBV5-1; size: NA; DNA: TGCGCCAGCAGCTTGGACAGGGGGATTGCTTTCTTT; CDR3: CASSLDRGIAFF
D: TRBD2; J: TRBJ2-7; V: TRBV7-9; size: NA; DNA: TGTGCCAGCAGCCCAGCGGGGACCTACGAGCAGTACTTC; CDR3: CASSPAGTYEQYF
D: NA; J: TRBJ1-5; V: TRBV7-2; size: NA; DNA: TGTGCCAGCAGCTTAGCAGGGGATCAGCCCCAGCATTTT; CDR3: CASSLAGDQPQHF
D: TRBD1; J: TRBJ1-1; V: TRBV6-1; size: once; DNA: TGTGCCAGCAGTGAAGCATGGGACAGATACCAGGGAACTTTCTTT; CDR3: CASSEAWDRYQGTFF
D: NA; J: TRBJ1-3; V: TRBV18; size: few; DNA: TGTGCCAGCTCACCCCCCTCGGGGATCGGAGGAAACACCATATATTTT; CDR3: CASSPPSGIGGNTIYF
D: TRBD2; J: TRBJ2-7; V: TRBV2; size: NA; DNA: TGTGCCAGCAGTCCAACTAGCGGTTGGTACGAGCAGTACTTC; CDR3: CASSPTSGWYEQYF
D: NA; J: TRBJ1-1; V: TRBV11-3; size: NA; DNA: TGTGCCAGCGCCGACGGGGTACGGAACACTGAAGCTTTCTTT; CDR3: CASADGVRNTEAFF
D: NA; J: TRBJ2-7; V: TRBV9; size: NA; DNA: TGTGCCAGCAGCGTAGCGGGGGAGACCTACGAGCAGTACTTC; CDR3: CASSVAGETYEQYF
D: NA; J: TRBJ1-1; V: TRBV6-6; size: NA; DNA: TGTGCCAGCAGTTACAAGGCGGGTGAAGCTTTCTTT; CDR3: CASSYKAGEAFF
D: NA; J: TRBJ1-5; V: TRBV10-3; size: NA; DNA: TGTGCCATCAGTGAGTCCCCCGGTAGCAATCAGCCCCAGCATTTT; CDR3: CAISESPGSNQPQHF
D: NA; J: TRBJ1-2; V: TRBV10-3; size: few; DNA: TGTGCCATCAGTGATGTAGCAGTTCTTAACTATGGCTACACCTTC; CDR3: CAISDVAVLNYGYTF